One and the same sample provided the 23 T cell receptor beta chains below, sequenced in a study of shared clonotypes between healthy human individuals. Only in-frame clones appear in the TCRdb table, and some are missing; sequencing was by immunoSEQ multiplex PCR. The sample lists some 1 million clones, approximately 76% seen once, with about 1.4% in the top ten. Sequencing input: memory CD4+ T cells sorted from blood. Subset described: CD45RA-negative fraction. The receptors stem from a man younger than 35 in good health.

The J gene is TRBJ1-2, the V gene TRBV19; a possible D gene is TRBD1 (6 bases). V was pared by 5 bases and J by 4 bases, with 17 bases between. From germline, CDR1 is LNHDA and CDR2 SQIVND (reference sequence). The CDR3 has 15 residues. CDR3 sequence: CASSPLTGSGYGYTF. In DNA, the CDR3 is TGTGCCAGTAGTCCTCTCACAGGGAGTGGCTATGGCTACACCTTC.

The genes are TRBV18 and TRBJ2-7; either TRBD1 or TRBD2 may supply D (6 bases each). V lost 8 bases and J lost 6, with 20 bases in between. The CDR3 consists of 14 residues. Germline V CDR1 and CDR2: KGHSH, LQKENI. For the CDR3, the DNA is TGTGCCAGCACCGGGGTGAGGGGGGCTCCCGAGCAGTACTTC. As protein: CASTGVRGAPEQYF.

The chain couples TRBV7-3 to TRBJ2-3, with D hard to call. Germline V gene lookup returns CDR1 SGHTA and CDR2 FQGTGA. The CDR3 has 13 amino acids. Trimming stripped 1 base from V and 2 bases from J, with 4 bases between. DNA for the CDR3: TGTGCCAGCAGCTTAATTCCCACAGATACGCAGTATTTT. Protein product: CASSLIPTDTQYF.

The chain's CDR3 is CASSITGGYNYGYTF. The CDR3 DNA follows: TGTGCCAGCTCAATCACAGGGGGGTATAACTATGGCTACACCTTC. V and J are TRBV6-1 and TRBJ1-2; 8 bases line up with TRBD1. The germline V gene has CDR1 MNHNS and CDR2 SASEGT. This CDR3 has 15 residues. V lost 8 bases and J lost 1; bases outside the gene matches: 9.

Regarding this clone: The same CDR3 is also encoded by other DNA sequences in this sample. This rearrangement joins TRBV27 to TRBJ2-2; no clear D. Trimming took 2 bases from V and 1 from J, leaving 5 bases between them. The CDR3 sequence is 14 residues long. Germline assignment: CDR1 MNHEY and CDR2 SMNVEV (reference sequence). The CDR3 loop reads CASSLGRNTGELFF. The CDR3 DNA reads as TGTGCCAGCAGTTTAGGCAGGAACACCGGGGAGCTGTTTTTT.

The chain couples TRBV7-8 to TRBJ2-5; D is perhaps TRBD1 (6 bases). CDR1 SGHVS and CDR2 FQNEAQ come from the germline V gene. There are 13 residues in the CDR3. Deletions cut 5 bases from V and 1 base from J, with 8 bases between. CDR3: CASSVGGQETQYF. CDR3 nucleotides: TGTGCCAGCAGCGTAGGGGGCCAAGAGACCCAGTACTTC.

The table lists this clone with a few counts. The sample holds other DNA sequences that translate to the same CDR3. This chain joins TRBV7-9 and TRBJ1-1; 7 positions match TRBD1. The CDR3 consists of 15 residues. CDR1 SEHNR and CDR2 FQNEAQ come from the germline V gene (reference sequence). J was trimmed by 1 base and V by 5 bases; bases with no gene match: 7. The CDR3 loop is CASSPRTGGNTEAFF. Written as DNA, the CDR3 is TGTGCCAGCAGCCCGCGGACAGGAGGGAACACTGAAGCTTTCTTT.

Of note for this clone: Other DNA sequences from this sample encode an identical CDR3 as well. The chain has TRBV18 and TRBJ2-5; D remains unclear. The CDR3 extends over 11 amino acids. Between the trimmed V and J ends, which lost 4 bases and 5 bases, there was a span of 5 bases. Per the germline V gene, CDR1 is KGHSH and CDR2 is LQKENI. CDR3 region: CASSLGETQYF. The CDR3 DNA reads as TGTGCCAGCTCACTTGGGGAGACCCAGTACTTC.

This chain joins TRBV6-1 and TRBJ1-5, with D unclear. Trimming removed 5 bases at V and 2 bases at J, with 13 bases between. Looked up from germline, CDR1 is MNHNS and CDR2 is SASEGT. The CDR3 has 15 amino acids. CDR3 sequence reads: CASSSGEAGNQPQHF. The CDR3 DNA sequence: TGTGCCAGCAGTTCCGGGGAAGCTGGCAATCAGCCCCAGCATTTT.

This chain links TRBV5-1 with TRBJ1-1; D possibly corresponds to TRBD1 (5 bases). The CDR3 length is 16 residues. V was trimmed by 4 bases and J by 1 base, leaving 17 bases between them. The germline V gene has CDR1 SGHRS and CDR2 YFSETQ. The CDR3 nucleotides are TGCGCCAGCAGCATGGGACGGACCCCCGGGAACACTGAAGCTTTCTTT. Its protein product is CASSMGRTPGNTEAFF. The full variable domain, with the rest looked up from reference TRBV5-1 and TRBJ1-1, is KAGVTQTPRYLIKTRGQQVTLSCSPISGHRSVSWYQQTPGQGLQFLFEYFSETQRNKGNFPGRFSGRQFSNSRSEMNVSTLELGDSALYLCASSMGRTPGNTEAFFGQGTRLTVV.

The rearrangement links TRBV19 to TRBJ2-2, with D possibly called TRBD1 or TRBD2 (6 bases each). The V gene lost 3 bases and the J gene lost 2 bases, with 13 bases spanning the gap. Germline V gene sequence: CDR1 LNHDA, CDR2 SQIVND (reference sequence). This CDR3 contains 16 residues. The CDR3 nucleotides are TGTGCCAGTAGTATGGGGAGGACAGTAAACACCGGGGAGCTGTTTTTT. Translated: CASSMGRTVNTGELFF.

The chain joins TRBV11-2 to TRBJ2-2; 7 positions agree with TRBD2. The germline V gene has CDR1 SGHAT and CDR2 FQNNGV. This CDR3 has 15 residues. Unmatched junction bases numbered 6, after V lost 7 bases and J lost 1 base. CDR3 region: CASTPGGRNTGELFF. CDR3 nucleotide sequence: TGTGCCAGCACCCCCGGGGGGAGGAACACCGGGGAGCTGTTTTTT.

The table lists this clone with a few counts. The chain has TRBV9 and TRBJ2-1; TRBD1 might be the D (6 bases). This CDR3 region has 15 residues. Germline assignment: CDR1 SGDLS and CDR2 YYNGEE. The V end lost 3 bases, the J end lost 0 bases, and 10 bases lay between the germline ends. CDR3 residues: CASSAGTHSYNEQFF. In nucleotides, the CDR3 is TGTGCCAGCAGCGCAGGGACACACTCCTACAATGAGCAGTTCTTC.

This chain joins TRBV4-1 and TRBJ1-6; TRBD1 is a possible D gene (5 bases). This CDR3 has 14 amino acids. V lost 6 bases and J lost 7, with 13 bases in between. CDR1 and CDR2 from the germline V gene are MGHRA and YSYEKL. The CDR3 DNA is TGCGCCAGCAGTTTCAGGGAAGGCAATTCACCCCTCCACTTT. This gives the protein CASSFREGNSPLHF.

The sample holds a few counts of this clone. The CDR3 sequence is CASSILLGQGTDTQYF. In DNA, the CDR3 is TGTGCCAGTAGTATCTTATTGGGACAGGGGACAGATACGCAGTATTTT. The V gene is TRBV19, the J gene TRBJ2-3; 10 bases are a match to TRBD1. Germline lookup yields CDR1 LNHDA and CDR2 SQIVND (reference sequence). This CDR3 region has 16 residues. V trimming: 3 bases; J trimming: 3 bases; junction bases outside the gene matches: 6.

The chain carries TRBV6-5 and TRBJ2-7; 8 bases align to TRBD2. The CDR3 runs to 15 residues. Germline assignment: CDR1 MNHEY and CDR2 SVGAGI. The V segment lost 6 bases and the J segment 2 bases; nucleotides outside the gene matches: 9. The CDR3 sequence is CASRGTGGRTYEQYF. The CDR3 coding sequence is TGTGCCAGCAGGGGTACGGGCGGGAGGACCTACGAGCAGTACTTC.

The rearrangement links TRBV6-4 to TRBJ2-3; 14 bases match TRBD2. V was pared by 4 bases and J by 6 bases, with 3 bases of the junction left unmatched. The CDR3 length is 15 residues. Germline V gene lookup returns CDR1 MRHNA and CDR2 SNTAGT. CDR3 DNA sequence: TGTGCCAGCAGTGCGACTAGCGGGAGGGCGGATACGCAGTATTTT. Its protein is CASSATSGRADTQYF.

V gene TRBV5-4 combines with J gene TRBJ1-6; 8 bases line up with TRBD1. The V gene end was trimmed by 5 bases and the J gene end by 8 bases; junction bases not matched to a gene: 3. The V gene's germline CDR1 is SGHNT and CDR2 YYREEE (reference sequence). The CDR3 is made up of 13 amino acids. The CDR3 nucleotides read TGTGCCAGCAGACCGACAGGGGATTCACCCCTCCACTTT. It translates to CASRPTGDSPLHF.

The chain links TRBV5-4 to TRBJ2-3; D possibly corresponds to TRBD2 (6 bases). The CDR3 consists of 16 residues. V lost 4 bases to trimming and J lost 4 bases, with 19 bases between them. From germline, CDR1 is SGHNT and CDR2 YYREEE (reference sequence). The CDR3 region has the DNA TGTGCCAGCAGCCCCCGGTGGGACTCTCCTCCAGATACGCAGTATTTT. Its protein is CASSPRWDSPPDTQYF.

Comments on this clone: Other DNA variants within this sample encode the same CDR3. The chain carries TRBV5-1 and TRBJ2-5, with 11 bases aligning to TRBD2. The CDR3 runs 14 residues. With 4 bases clipped from V and 4 bases from J, the junction kept 3 bases outside the gene matches. The germline V gene encodes CDR1 SGHRS and CDR2 YFSETQ. CDR3 residues: CASSPLAGGETQYF. The CDR3 DNA is TGCGCCAGCAGCCCTCTAGCGGGAGGAGAGACCCAGTACTTC.

The V call is TRBV6-1, the J call TRBJ2-7; 11 bases agree with TRBD1. Germline V lookup: CDR1 MNHNS, CDR2 SASEGT. Trimming cost V 6 bases and J 4 bases; bases outside gene matches: 8. The CDR3 is made up of 15 amino acids. CDR3 nucleotide sequence: TGTGCCAGCAGGACTGGACAGGGGGCGTTGTACGAGCAGTACTTC. The encoded protein is CASRTGQGALYEQYF.

V is TRBV29-1 and J is TRBJ2-5; 9 bases are shared with TRBD1. CDR1 and CDR2 (germline): SQVTM, ANQGSEA. The CDR3 sequence is 13 residues long. V lost 7 bases and J lost 6; bases outside the gene matches: 9. The CDR3 loop is CSATGGGRQTQYF. CDR3 nucleotide sequence: TGCAGCGCAACAGGGGGCGGACGTCAGACCCAGTACTTC.

This CDR3 is CASSSGALAGGRQETQYF. The CDR3 region has the DNA TGTGCCAGTAGTTCCGGGGCACTAGCGGGGGGTAGACAAGAGACCCAGTACTTC. This chain links TRBV19 with TRBJ2-5, with TRBD2 identical over 12 bases. Trimming at V came to 5 bases and at J to 2 bases, leaving 12 bases not matched to a gene. The CDR3 runs 18 residues. Looked up from germline, CDR1 is LNHDA and CDR2 is SQIVND (reference sequence).